One sample yielded the 9 T cell receptor beta chains listed below, sequenced in a study of blood T cell repertoires in COVID-19. Sequencing was performed with immunoSEQ multiplex PCR; in TCRdb, only in-frame clones are kept and a portion is missing. The table shows more than 150,000 clones, with under 85% occurring only once. Sequenced: peripheral blood. These receptors came from a man in his 70s who had recovered from COVID-19.

The chain uses TRBV19 and TRBJ2-7, with D possibly being TRBD1 (5 bases). The CDR3 is 16 amino acids. V lost 6 bases and J 5 bases, leaving 23 bases between the germline ends. Germline CDR1 and CDR2: LNHDA and SQIVND (reference sequence). CDR3 residues: CASSPYRQGTVNEQYF. CDR3 nucleotides: TGTGCCAGTAGCCCATACCGTCAGGGAACCGTCAACGAGCAGTACTTC.

The J gene is TRBJ2-1, the V gene TRBV4-3, with D tentatively TRBD2 (6 bases). The CDR3 consists of 16 residues. With 4 bases removed from V and 8 bases from J, the gap between germline ends came to 21 bases. Germline CDR1 reads LGHNA; CDR2 reads YSLEER. CDR3 bases: TGCGCCAGCAGCCGATCGGATGCTAGCGCCATGGATGAGCAGTTCTTC. It codes for CASSRSDASAMDEQFF.

The chain links TRBV12-3 or TRBV12-4 to TRBJ1-2, with 7 positions matching TRBD1. This CDR3 contains 13 residues. V lost 1 base, J lost 8 bases, and 4 bases stayed unmatched. CDR3 sequence: CASSLGQGGGYTF. DNA for the CDR3: TGTGCCAGCAGTTTAGGACAGGGCGGCGGCTACACCTTC.

This clone was recorded only once. This chain connects TRBV10-3 to TRBJ2-2, with TRBD2 matching 16 bases. The CDR3 length is 18 residues. The junction had 8 bases not matched to a gene; V was cut back by 3 bases and J by 7 bases. Germline lookup yields CDR1 ENHRY and CDR2 SYGVKD. This CDR3 reads CAISDPGLAGGPGGELFF. The CDR3, as DNA: TGTGCCATCAGTGACCCGGGACTAGCGGGAGGGCCTGGCGGGGAGCTGTTTTTT.

V gene TRBV18 combines with J gene TRBJ2-3; TRBD1 agrees at 10 bases. The CDR3 sequence is 15 residues long. V was clipped by 5 bases and J by 4 bases; unmatched bases: 6. Germline loops: CDR1 KGHSH, CDR2 LQKENI. Written as DNA, the CDR3 is TGTGCCAGCTCAGGGACCGGGACAGGGGCAGATACGCAGTATTTT. It yields the protein CASSGTGTGADTQYF.

The V and J genes are TRBV5-1 and TRBJ2-1; 7 bases match TRBD1. V shed 4 bases, J shed 8 bases, and the junction held 15 bases outside the gene matches. Germline CDR1 SGHRS, CDR2 YFSETQ. There are 16 residues in the CDR3. The chain's CDR3 is CASSPQTGMKLDEQFF. Here the CDR3 DNA reads TGCGCCAGCAGCCCCCAGACAGGGATGAAGTTAGATGAGCAGTTCTTC. Full variable domain (missing parts from reference TRBV5-1 and TRBJ2-1): KAGVTQTPRYLIKTRGQQVTLSCSPISGHRSVSWYQQTPGQGLQFLFEYFSETQRNKGNFPGRFSGRQFSNSRSEMNVSTLELGDSALYLCASSPQTGMKLDEQFFGPGTRLTVL.

The chain recombines TRBV11-2 with TRBJ2-6; no firm D call. V lost 0 bases and J lost 0, with 9 bases in between. The CDR3 runs 17 residues. Germline values: CDR1 SGHAT, CDR2 FQNNGV. In DNA, the CDR3 is TGTGCCAGCAGCTTAGATCTACAGTACTCTGGGGCCAACGTCCTGACTTTC. Protein product: CASSLDLQYSGANVLTF.

This chain connects TRBV7-2 to TRBJ2-5, with 7 positions matching TRBD1. The germline CDR1 and CDR2 sequences are SGHTA and FQGNSA. Trimming removed 6 bases from V and 2 bases from J; junction bases left unmatched: 15. This CDR3 is built from 17 residues. The CDR3 loop reads CASSFRPGQRSQETQYF. The CDR3 DNA is TGTGCCAGCAGTTTTCGGCCGGGACAGAGGTCACAAGAGACCCAGTACTTC.

The rearrangement uses TRBV18 and TRBJ2-7; the match to TRBD2 covers 9 bases. The CDR3 consists of 16 residues. The junction had 5 bases not matched to a gene; V was cut back by 0 bases and J by 2 bases. Germline CDR1 and CDR2: KGHSH and LQKENI. Here the CDR3 reads CASSPPTAGGTYEQYF. CDR3 nucleotide sequence: TGTGCCAGCTCACCACCGACGGCGGGAGGGACCTACGAGCAGTACTTC.